This passage covers 29 T cell receptor beta chains from one sample sequenced in a study of identical twins. TCRdb reprocessed the 5' RACE reads via MiXCR and lists one record per CDR3 protein. The sample comprises about 790,000 distinct CDR3 sequences, 18% of which are singletons, and over 10% rests with the top ten. These data were also reused for a study on T cells expressing NK-cell markers.

Sequencing was carried out using PBMCs. The origin of the receptors is a woman aged 18-30 years in good health.

This clonotype was observed a handful of times. This chain uses TRBV18 with TRBJ2-7; tentative D call: TRBD2 (5 bases). CDR1 KGHSH and CDR2 LQKENI come from the germline V gene. The CDR3 is 15 residues long. V shed 3 bases and J shed 0 bases, with 12 bases lying between them. CDR3 protein: CASSPVLGSSYEQYF. CDR3 sequence (DNA): TGTGCCAGCTCACCCGTTCTGGGGAGCTCCTACGAGCAGTACTTC.

This clonotype was detected only a few times. The gene calls are TRBV7-9 and TRBJ2-5, with D maybe TRBD1 (6 bases). The V and J ends lost 4 bases and 2 bases respectively, with 14 bases between them. The CDR3 has 15 amino acids. Germline CDR1 and CDR2: SEHNR and FQNEAQ (reference sequence). The CDR3 here is CASSSLQGTQETQYF. CDR3 sequence (DNA): TGTGCCAGCAGCTCACTACAGGGTACACAAGAGACCCAGTACTTC.

This clonotype occurred many times. The chain is built from TRBV12-3 or TRBV12-4 and TRBJ2-1, with 9 positions matching TRBD2. This CDR3 contains 15 residues. Losses at the gene ends were 3 bases for V and 4 bases for J; bases not matched to a gene: 4. Here the CDR3 reads CASSFKLAGYNEQFF. The DNA of the CDR3 is TGTGCCAGCAGTTTTAAGCTAGCGGGGTACAATGAGCAGTTCTTC.

The V and J genes are TRBV5-4 and TRBJ2-4, with TRBD1 matching over 7 bases. Per the germline V gene, CDR1 is SGHNT and CDR2 is YYREEE (reference sequence). V lost 4 bases and J lost 5; bases outside the gene matches: 12. The CDR3 sequence is 16 residues long. CDR3: CASSGGRPGQQNIQYF. CDR3 nucleotides: TGTGCCAGCAGCGGCGGGCGACCGGGACAGCAAAACATTCAGTACTTC.

This chain links TRBV27 with TRBJ2-2; 8 bases fit TRBD1. The CDR3 extends over 15 amino acids. The ends lost 6 bases at V and 5 bases at J; junction bases unmatched: 8. CDR1 and CDR2 (germline): MNHEY, SMNVEV (reference sequence). The CDR3 protein is CASRRGQGETGELFF. The DNA for the CDR3 is TGTGCCAGCAGACGAGGACAGGGAGAAACCGGGGAGCTGTTTTTT.

At least ten counts were recorded for this clonotype. The genes are TRBV20-1 and TRBJ2-5, with 11 bases that match TRBD2. The CDR3 runs to 15 residues. Germline trimming cut 6 bases from V and 5 bases from J; bases unmatched to any gene: 11. Per germline, CDR1 DFQATT and CDR2 SNEGSKA (reference sequence). DNA for the CDR3: TGCAGTGCGCGAAACCCACTAGCGGGAGTGGAGACCCAGTACTTC. Amino acid sequence: CSARNPLAGVETQYF.

The chain recombines TRBV4-3 with TRBJ2-2, with TRBD1 as a possible D gene (6 bases). In germline, CDR1 is LGHNA, CDR2 YSLEER. Trimming shortened V by 0 bases and J by 6 bases, and 11 bases separated the two germline ends. The CDR3 is 15 residues long. The chain's CDR3 is CASSQEGALAGELFF. Here the CDR3 DNA reads TGCGCCAGCAGCCAAGAGGGGGCGCTGGCCGGGGAGCTGTTTTTT.

The V and J genes are TRBV21-1 and TRBJ1-2; the table's D call of TRBD1 was not tested on the DNA. TRBV21-1 is marked as a pseudogene. The CDR3 length is 15 residues. The CDR3 nucleotides are TGTGCCAGTAAGAGGGGGGGCGGTTTCCACTATGGCTACACCTTC. Translated: CASKRGGGFHYGYTF.

This clonotype was picked up a small number of times. The CDR3 nucleotides read TGTGCCAGCAGCCATCTAGCGGGAGTCGAGTACTACGAGCAGTACTTC. Translating gives CASSHLAGVEYYEQYF. J is TRBJ2-7 and V is TRBV3-1; 10 bases agree with TRBD2. The CDR3 sequence is 16 residues long. Germline CDR1 LGHDT, CDR2 YNNKEL (reference sequence). V was pared by 3 bases and J by 3 bases, with 8 bases of the junction left unmatched.

This clonotype was picked up a small number of times. The chain combines TRBV7-9 with TRBJ2-1; 8 bases line up with TRBD2. The germline gives CDR1 SEHNR, CDR2 FQNEAQ (reference sequence). V was clipped by 4 bases and J by 8 bases; unmatched bases: 10. This CDR3 has 15 amino acids. The CDR3 nucleotides are TGTGCCAGCAGCTATGGGACTAGTATCTTCTATGAGCAGTTCTTC. Translated, it gives CASSYGTSIFYEQFF.

The chain employs TRBV20-1 and TRBJ2-1; D remains unclear. Trimming took off 2 bases at V and 6 bases at J, with 11 bases between the two ends. This CDR3 is built from 13 residues. CDR1 DFQATT and CDR2 SNEGSKA come from the germline V gene (reference sequence). CDR3: CSARPTFTNEQFF. DNA of the CDR3: TGCAGTGCTAGACCTACTTTCACCAATGAGCAGTTCTTC.

This clonotype has more than one count but fewer than ten. This chain joins TRBV3-1 and TRBJ2-1, with 11 positions matching TRBD2. V was pared by 5 bases and J by 7 bases, with 10 bases of the junction left unmatched. Germline lookup yields CDR1 LGHDT and CDR2 YNNKEL (reference sequence). The CDR3 runs to 16 residues. The CDR3 coding sequence is TGTGCCAGCAGCGCCCGAGCCGGGACTAGCGGAAATGAGCAGTTCTTC. Residues: CASSARAGTSGNEQFF.

The chain has TRBV7-2 and TRBJ2-3; D ambiguous. CDR3 length: 14 amino acids. Germline V gene data show CDR1 as SGHTA and CDR2 as FQGNSA. V lost 0 bases to trimming and J lost 4 bases, with 8 bases between them. The CDR3 loop reads CASSLAVAADTQYF. DNA for the CDR3: TGTGCCAGCAGCTTAGCAGTGGCAGCAGATACGCAGTATTTT.

V gene TRBV18 combines with J gene TRBJ2-7; 8 bases are shared with TRBD2. The CDR3 length is 16 residues. J was trimmed by 5 bases and V by 1 base; bases with no gene match: 10. From germline, CDR1 is KGHSH and CDR2 LQKENI. The CDR3 sequence: CASSPQVGTRSDEQYF. For the CDR3, the DNA is TGTGCCAGCTCACCACAAGTGGGGACTAGAAGTGACGAGCAGTACTTC. Based on the CDR3 plus reference TRBV18 and TRBJ2-7, the full variable domain is NAGVMQNPRHLVRRRGQEARLRCSPMKGHSHVYWYRQLPEEGLKFMVYLQKENIIDESGMPKERFSAEFPKEGPSILRIQQVVRGDSAAYFCASSPQVGTRSDEQYFGPGTRLTVT.

This clonotype was counted at least ten times. This chain connects TRBV12-3 or TRBV12-4 to TRBJ1-6; no clear D gene. The V and J ends lost 3 bases and 9 bases respectively, with 6 bases between them. The CDR3 totals 12 residues. In DNA, the CDR3 is TGTGCCAGCAGTTTCCCCCCTTCACCCCTCCACTTT. As protein: CASSFPPSPLHF.

The chain combines TRBV4-3 with TRBJ2-7; D is undetermined. In germline, CDR1 is LGHNA, CDR2 YSLEER. This CDR3 is 17 amino acids long. V lost 0 bases, J lost 2 bases, and 17 bases lay in between. The CDR3 is CASSQDYARSYPYEQYF. The CDR3 coding sequence is TGCGCCAGCAGCCAAGATTATGCGCGGAGCTACCCCTACGAGCAGTACTTC.

This clonotype was detected only once. The V call is TRBV7-9, the J call TRBJ2-1, with no clear D. The CDR3 covers 16 residues. Germline assignment: CDR1 SEHNR and CDR2 FQNEAQ (reference sequence). V lost 5 bases to trimming and J lost 0 bases, with 14 bases between them. The CDR3 is CASSARVTSSYNEQFF. CDR3 nucleotide sequence: TGTGCCAGCAGCGCCCGGGTCACGAGCTCCTACAATGAGCAGTTCTTC.

The chain couples TRBV20-1 to TRBJ2-5; D is tentatively TRBD1 or TRBD2 (5 bases each). V was trimmed by 2 bases and J by 5 bases, leaving 15 bases between them. The CDR3 contains 14 residues. Per the germline V gene, CDR1 is DFQATT and CDR2 is SNEGSKA (reference sequence). DNA for the CDR3: TGCAGTGCTAGACACGGGACGGTGGGGGAGACCCAGTACTTC. Its protein product is CSARHGTVGETQYF.

This clonotype was counted a few times. This chain links TRBV18 with TRBJ2-5; 11 bases are a match to TRBD1. The V gene's germline CDR1 is KGHSH and CDR2 LQKENI. The CDR3 is 15 amino acids. V lost 4 bases, J lost 5 bases, and 6 bases stayed unmatched. The CDR3 region has the DNA TGTGCCAGCTCACGGCGGACAGGGGGCGGGGAGACCCAGTACTTC. Translating it yields CASSRRTGGGETQYF.

This clonotype was detected only a few times. The chain employs TRBV5-1 and TRBJ1-1, with 7 bases that match TRBD1. CDR3 length equals 13 residues. Trimming removed 4 bases from V and 6 bases from J; junction bases left unmatched: 6. Germline V CDR1 and CDR2: SGHRS, YFSETQ. CDR3 coding DNA: TGCGCCAGCAGCGGCACAGGGGAGGCTGAAGCTTTCTTT. Encoded protein: CASSGTGEAEAFF.

The chain combines TRBV7-2 with TRBJ2-3; 7 nucleotides agree with TRBD1. The length of the CDR3 is 16 residues. Germline-derived CDR1 and CDR2 are SGHTA and FQGNSA. After removal of 4 bases from V and 3 bases from J, the junction contained 10 bases not matched to a gene. The CDR3 DNA follows: TGTGCCAGCAGCTACCGACAGGGAATGAGGACAGATACGCAGTATTTT. This encodes CASSYRQGMRTDTQYF.

V and J are TRBV9 and TRBJ2-7, with D maybe TRBD1 (5 bases). This CDR3 is built from 14 residues. The V end lost 1 base, the J end lost 5 bases, and 13 bases lay between the germline ends. Germline CDR1 is SGDLS and CDR2 is YYNGEE. CDR3 region: CASSVRPGADEQYF. In DNA form, the CDR3 reads TGTGCCAGCAGCGTACGGCCTGGGGCCGACGAGCAGTACTTC.

In its sample, this clonotype was seen a few times. The rearrangement joins TRBV29-1 to TRBJ1-1; perhaps TRBD1 as D (5 bases). Looked up from germline, CDR1 is SQVTM and CDR2 is ANQGSEA. The CDR3 has 13 residues. V lost 5 bases and J 4 bases, leaving 14 bases between the germline ends. The CDR3 DNA reads as TGCAGCGTTCAGGGCCGGGCACGCACTGAAGCTTTCTTT. It translates to CSVQGRARTEAFF.

This clonotype has ten or more counts. Here the CDR3 DNA reads TGTGCCAGCAGGCCTGATACCGCAGATACGCAGTATTTT. Protein sequence: CASRPDTADTQYF. The genes are TRBV12-3 or TRBV12-4 and TRBJ2-3, with D hard to call. V was pared by 6 bases and J by 4 bases, with 11 bases between. The CDR3 runs to 13 residues.

The sample holds a few counts of this clonotype. The chain joins TRBV5-1 to TRBJ1-2; the D gene is possibly TRBD1 (6 bases). CDR3 length equals 17 residues. V was clipped by 1 base and J by 2 bases, with 18 bases between them. In germline, CDR1 is SGHRS, CDR2 YFSETQ. The CDR3 bases are TGCGCCAGCAGCTTGCTTCCACTCGCACAGGGAAACTATGGCTACACCTTC. Protein product: CASSLLPLAQGNYGYTF. The full variable domain, with the rest looked up from reference TRBV5-1 and TRBJ1-2, is KAGVTQTPRYLIKTRGQQVTLSCSPISGHRSVSWYQQTPGQGLQFLFEYFSETQRNKGNFPGRFSGRQFSNSRSEMNVSTLELGDSALYLCASSLLPLAQGNYGYTFGSGTRLTVV.

This clonotype has more than one count but fewer than ten. The V gene is TRBV5-1, the J gene TRBJ2-5; TRBD2 matches 8 bases. CDR3 length: 14 amino acids. Germline V gene data show CDR1 as SGHRS and CDR2 as YFSETQ. V trimming: 2 bases; J trimming: 3 bases; junction bases outside the gene matches: 3. The CDR3 sequence is CASSFVGGEETQYF. CDR3 bases: TGCGCCAGCAGCTTTGTCGGGGGGGAAGAGACCCAGTACTTC. Full variable domain (missing parts from reference TRBV5-1 and TRBJ2-5): KAGVTQTPRYLIKTRGQQVTLSCSPISGHRSVSWYQQTPGQGLQFLFEYFSETQRNKGNFPGRFSGRQFSNSRSEMNVSTLELGDSALYLCASSFVGGEETQYFGPGTRLLVL.

The table lists this clonotype with a count of one. V gene TRBV12-3 or TRBV12-4 combines with J gene TRBJ2-3; 13 nucleotides agree with TRBD2. V was pared by 5 bases and J by 4 bases, with 3 bases of the junction left unmatched. There are 15 residues in the CDR3. The CDR3 bases are TGTGCCAGCAGTCAACTAGCGGGGGGGGCAGATACGCAGTATTTT. This gives the protein CASSQLAGGADTQYF.

This clonotype was recorded a few times. The chain is built from TRBV10-3 and TRBJ2-3, with D possibly called TRBD1 or TRBD2 (5 bases each). This CDR3 has 15 residues. The V gene lost 3 bases and the J gene lost 6 bases, with 16 bases spanning the gap. Germline CDR1 reads ENHRY; CDR2 reads SYGVKD. CDR3 protein: CAISDPIGTSDTQYF. The CDR3, as DNA: TGTGCCATCAGTGACCCCATTGGGACGTCTGATACGCAGTATTTT.

V and J are TRBV5-1 and TRBJ2-5; D uncertain. V shed 0 bases and J shed 1 base, with 16 bases lying between them. The CDR3 is 17 residues long. Germline lookup yields CDR1 SGHRS and CDR2 YFSETQ. CDR3: CASSLELYPLSQETQYF. The CDR3 DNA reads TGCGCCAGCAGCTTGGAATTATATCCCCTGAGCCAAGAGACCCAGTACTTC.